This TCR beta chain was captured in a study of blood T cell repertoires in COVID-19. Profiling relied on immunoSEQ multiplex PCR, and the TCRdb table lists in-frame clones only, not all of them. The sample carries 68,000 or so clones, more than 70% recorded once. This clone was detected only a few times. V lost 0 bases to trimming and J lost 5 bases, with 10 bases between them. Looked up from germline, CDR1 is MNHEY and CDR2 is SMNVEV (reference sequence). The CDR3 length is 14 residues. The TCR comes from a middle-aged man with acute or convalescent COVID-19. The sample was peripheral blood. This chain uses TRBV27 with TRBJ1-1, with D unresolved. The CDR3: CASSLSSPTTEAFF. CDR3 nucleotides: TGTGCCAGCAGTTTATCGAGTCCGACAACTGAAGCTTTCTTT.